A single TCR beta chain is shown here with its context. Each sample gave at least 7 million isolated PBMCs. A second PCR, run for roughly 7 to 11 cycles, used a sample-barcoded 5' primer plus a J-beta primer mix. Using its own MiXCR run on the 5' RACE reads, TCRdb lists one record per CDR3 protein. Among about 500,000 distinct CDR3 sequences listed, less than 25% were seen once. This sample was included in a study of blood T cells in healthy people across ages. Per germline, CDR1 DFQATT and CDR2 SNEGSKA (reference sequence). V lost 7 bases and J 1 base, leaving 10 bases between the germline ends. The CDR3 extends over 12 amino acids. This sample was also put to use in a study of T cells of mothers and their children. According to that study: Thymic selection molds TCR recombination output in much the same way for related pairs as for unrelated pairs.

The sample consisted of blood. V is TRBV20-1 and J is TRBJ2-5, with D perhaps TRBD1 (6 bases). The receptor's source is a boy younger than 18 in good health. CDR3 DNA: TGCAGTGTCACAGGGTCCCAAGAGACCCAGTACTTC. Protein sequence: CSVTGSQETQYF.